The present T cell receptor (beta chain) was sequenced within a study of blood T cell repertoires in COVID-19. Study information: Specimens from acute and convalescent COVID-19 originated in the United States, Italy and Spain. The analysed material was cDNA or gDNA that came from T cells, B-cell-depleted T cells, or PBMCs.

CDR1 LGHNT and CDR2 FRNRAP come from the germline V gene. The germline V and J ends were trimmed by 0 bases and 4 bases, with 13 bases remaining between them. The CDR3 loop spans 16 amino acids. Per the original methods: Reference gene primer amplification gave nucleated cell count estimates. The assay was immunoSEQ multiplex PCR, and TCRdb's table has in-frame clones only and misses some. V and J calls and clone size come straight from that table; D and trimming were deduced from the DNA. This sample has 200,000 to 250,000 clones, with about 88% found just once. The V and J genes are TRBV12-5 and TRBJ1-5; tentative D call: TRBD1 (6 bases). This TCR was recovered from a man aged 35 to 55 with acute or convalescent COVID-19. The sample comprised peripheral blood. CDR3 loop: CASGLVLRGGNQPQHF. The CDR3 DNA sequence: TGTGCTAGTGGTTTGGTACTCCGAGGGGGAAATCAGCCCCAGCATTTT.